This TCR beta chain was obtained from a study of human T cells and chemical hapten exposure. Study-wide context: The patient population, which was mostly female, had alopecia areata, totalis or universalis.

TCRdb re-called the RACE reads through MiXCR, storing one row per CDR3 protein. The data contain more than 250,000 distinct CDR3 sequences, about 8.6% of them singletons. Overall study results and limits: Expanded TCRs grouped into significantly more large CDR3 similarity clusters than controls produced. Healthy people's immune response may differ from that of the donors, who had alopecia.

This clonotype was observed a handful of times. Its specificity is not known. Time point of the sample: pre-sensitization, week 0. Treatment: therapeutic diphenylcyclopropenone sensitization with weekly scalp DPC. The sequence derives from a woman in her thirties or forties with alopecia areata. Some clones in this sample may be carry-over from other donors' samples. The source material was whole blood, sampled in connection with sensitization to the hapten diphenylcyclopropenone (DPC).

The CDR3 region has the DNA TGTGCCAGCGGCGGGGCGGGGAGCGGGGGCACAGATACGCAGTATTTT. Residues: CASGGAGSGGTDTQYF. The rearrangement uses TRBV28 and TRBJ2-3; 7 bases are a match to TRBD2. Germline-derived CDR1 and CDR2 are MDHEN and SYDVKM. J lost 1 base, V lost 8 bases, and 12 bases had no gene match. CDR3 size: 16 residues.